These T cell receptor beta chains were read from a single sample in a study of tumor-infiltrating lymphocytes in localized non-small cell lung cancer. Sequencing was performed with immunoSEQ multiplex PCR; in TCRdb, only in-frame clones are kept and a portion is missing. Of about 11,000 clones listed, around 60% are singletons. Sequences were obtained from lung tumor tissue. The receptors here all came from a human donor with non-small cell lung cancer. The CDR3 runs from the conserved cysteine through the conserved F or W. The order of the fields is D gene, V gene, clone size, J gene, CDR3 protein, CDR3 DNA. A D gene is named only where the DNA matches it firmly. Clone size is given for some rows only: seen once, a few or many times, or a class if the clone is expanded.

D: TRBD2; V: TRBV29-1; size: -; J: TRBJ2-1; CDR3: CSAQERGGRGEQFF; DNA: TGCAGCGCCCAAGAGCGGGGGGGTAGGGGTGAGCAGTTCTTC
D: -; V: TRBV10-3; size: -; J: TRBJ1-2; CDR3: CAISEGPLRYGGYTF; DNA: TGTGCCATCAGTGAGGGGCCCCTGAGGTATGGTGGCTACACCTTC
D: TRBD1; V: TRBV5-1; size: -; J: TRBJ1-2; CDR3: CASSPRTGVRNGYTF; DNA: TGCGCCAGCAGCCCGAGGACAGGGGTTCGCAATGGCTACACCTTC
D: -; V: TRBV6-5; size: -; J: TRBJ1-2; CDR3: CASSYSWRDGYTF; DNA: TGTGCCAGCAGTTACTCCTGGAGAGATGGCTACACCTTC
D: -; V: TRBV4-3; size: -; J: TRBJ2-2; CDR3: CASSLAWGAGLSDTGELFF; DNA: TGCGCCAGCAGCCTCGCCTGGGGGGCGGGGCTTTCGGACACCGGGGAGCTGTTTTTT
D: -; V: TRBV5-4; size: -; J: TRBJ1-2; CDR3: CASSLGGGPYGYTF; DNA: TGTGCCAGCAGCTTGGGTGGAGGGCCCTATGGCTACACCTTC
D: -; V: TRBV6-1; size: -; J: TRBJ2-7; CDR3: CASVAGDSYEQYF; DNA: TGTGCCAGCGTAGCAGGGGACTCCTACGAGCAGTACTTC
D: -; V: TRBV7-2; size: -; J: TRBJ2-5; CDR3: CASSLRGAETQYF; DNA: TGTGCCAGCAGCCTAAGGGGAGCGGAGACCCAGTACTTC
D: TRBD2; V: TRBV6-6; size: -; J: TRBJ2-5; CDR3: CATSGGADQETQYF; DNA: TGTGCCACCTCGGGGGGGGCGGATCAAGAGACCCAGTACTTC
D: -; V: TRBV27; size: -; J: TRBJ1-1; CDR3: CASSRRGLNTEAFF; DNA: TGTGCCAGCAGCCGAAGGGGTTTGAACACTGAAGCTTTCTTT
D: TRBD2; V: TRBV6-5; size: -; J: TRBJ2-2; CDR3: CASRNEREFGELFF; DNA: TGTGCCAGCAGAAATGAGCGGGAGTTCGGGGAGCTGTTTTTT
D: -; V: TRBV2; size: -; J: TRBJ1-2; CDR3: CASSELGYAYTF; DNA: TGTGCCAGCAGTGAATTGGGGTATGCCTACACCTTC
D: TRBD1; V: TRBV19; size: -; J: TRBJ1-2; CDR3: CASSISQGDGYTF; DNA: TGTGCCAGTAGTATCTCACAGGGGGATGGCTACACCTTC
D: TRBD2; V: TRBV29-1; size: -; J: TRBJ2-3; CDR3: CSVGPSGTDTQYF; DNA: TGCAGCGTTGGGCCTAGCGGTACAGATACGCAGTATTTT
D: -; V: TRBV9; size: -; J: TRBJ2-1; CDR3: CASSVVDYSYNEQFF; DNA: TGTGCCAGCAGCGTAGTTGATTACTCCTACAATGAGCAGTTCTTC
D: -; V: TRBV19; size: -; J: TRBJ1-1; CDR3: CASSIGPLENNEAFF; DNA: TGTGCCAGTAGTATAGGGCCACTAGAAAATAATGAAGCTTTCTTT
D: -; V: TRBV18; size: few; J: TRBJ2-7; CDR3: CASSLKITGEQYF; DNA: TGTGCCAGCTCACTAAAAATTACAGGGGAGCAGTACTTC
D: TRBD1; V: TRBV5-1; size: -; J: TRBJ2-7; CDR3: CASSLGQGAFYEQYF; DNA: TGCGCCAGCAGCCTAGGACAGGGGGCCTTTTACGAGCAGTACTTC
D: -; V: TRBV5-1; size: medium-sized; J: TRBJ2-2; CDR3: CASSLSTGNTGELFF; DNA: TGCGCCAGCAGCTTGAGTACAGGAAACACCGGGGAGCTGTTTTTT
D: -; V: TRBV29-1; size: -; J: TRBJ2-3; CDR3: CSVAGLSTDTQYF; DNA: TGCAGCGTCGCGGGACTCAGCACAGATACGCAGTATTTT
D: -; V: TRBV29-1; size: medium-sized; J: TRBJ2-2; CDR3: CSVDLGASTGELFF; DNA: TGCAGCGTTGATCTGGGGGCGAGCACCGGGGAGCTGTTTTTT
D: -; V: TRBV5-4; size: -; J: TRBJ1-2; CDR3: CASSSPRGNYGYTF; DNA: TGTGCCAGCAGCTCCCCTCGAGGTAACTATGGCTACACCTTC
D: -; V: TRBV5-6; size: -; J: TRBJ1-4; CDR3: CASSPPTGRGNEKLFF; DNA: TGTGCCAGCAGCCCACCGACAGGTCGGGGTAATGAAAAACTGTTTTTT
D: TRBD1; V: TRBV12-5; size: medium-sized; J: TRBJ1-2; CDR3: CASGKTGVHNYGYTF; DNA: TGTGCTAGTGGAAAGACAGGGGTCCATAACTATGGCTACACCTTC
D: TRBD1; V: TRBV7-2; size: -; J: TRBJ2-7; CDR3: CASSPTTGKYEQYF; DNA: TGTGCCAGCAGCCCGACGACAGGGAAGTACGAGCAGTACTTC
D: -; V: TRBV2; size: -; J: TRBJ1-2; CDR3: CASRRQSRNYGYTF; DNA: TGTGCCAGCAGACGACAGAGTCGCAACTATGGCTACACCTTC
D: -; V: TRBV27; size: -; J: TRBJ2-7; CDR3: CASGFGGYEQYF; DNA: TGTGCCAGCGGGTTCGGGGGTTATGAGCAGTACTTC
D: TRBD2; V: TRBV5-6; size: -; J: TRBJ2-5; CDR3: CASSRPGLAGGETQYF; DNA: TGTGCCAGCAGCCGACCGGGACTAGCGGGCGGGGAGACCCAGTACTTC
D: -; V: TRBV5-5; size: -; J: TRBJ1-5; CDR3: CASSLDGRFDQPQHF; DNA: TGTGCCAGCAGCTTAGACGGACGATTCGATCAGCCCCAGCATTTT
D: -; V: TRBV30; size: -; J: TRBJ2-7; CDR3: CAWSVQGLNEQYF; DNA: TGTGCCTGGAGTGTACAGGGTTTGAACGAGCAGTACTTC
D: -; V: TRBV5-1; size: few; J: TRBJ2-5; CDR3: CASSLAGSKETQYF; DNA: TGCGCCAGCAGCTTGGCCGGGAGCAAAGAGACCCAGTACTTC
D: TRBD2; V: TRBV9; size: medium-sized; J: TRBJ2-1; CDR3: CASSVGGGSNEQFF; DNA: TGTGCCAGCAGCGTAGGCGGCGGGAGCAATGAGCAGTTCTTC
D: TRBD1; V: TRBV6-6; size: -; J: TRBJ2-1; CDR3: CASRPRGTGLPDEQFF; DNA: TGTGCCAGCAGACCCAGAGGGACAGGCCTCCCCGATGAGCAGTTCTTC
D: -; V: TRBV29-1; size: -; J: TRBJ1-1; CDR3: CSVEDEGANTEAFF; DNA: TGCAGCGTTGAAGATGAAGGAGCTAACACTGAAGCTTTCTTT
D: -; V: TRBV5-4; size: -; J: TRBJ2-3; CDR3: CASSLAVRSDTQYF; DNA: TGTGCCAGCAGCTTGGCCGTGAGGTCGGATACGCAGTATTTT
D: TRBD2; V: TRBV13; size: few; J: TRBJ2-3; CDR3: CASSLGAVWTSPVDTQYF; DNA: TGTGCCAGCAGCTTAGGTGCGGTGTGGACTAGTCCGGTAGATACGCAGTATTTT
D: TRBD1; V: TRBV7-2; size: -; J: TRBJ2-7; CDR3: CASSLTGQGGGEQYF; DNA: TGTGCCAGCAGCTTAACCGGACAGGGAGGAGGAGAGCAGTACTTC
D: -; V: TRBV25-1; size: -; J: TRBJ2-2; CDR3: CASHNTGELFF; DNA: TGTGCCAGCCACAACACCGGGGAGCTGTTTTTT
D: -; V: TRBV7-2; size: -; J: TRBJ2-1; CDR3: CASSLAQTRHEQFF; DNA: TGTGCCAGCAGCTTAGCTCAGACCCGTCATGAGCAGTTCTTC
D: -; V: TRBV15; size: few; J: TRBJ2-1; CDR3: CATSRGEGALTNEQFF; DNA: TGTGCCACCAGCAGAGGCGAGGGTGCGCTGACCAATGAGCAGTTCTTC
D: -; V: TRBV5-8; size: -; J: TRBJ1-2; CDR3: CASSFGERGYTF; DNA: TGTGCCAGCAGCTTCGGAGAGAGGGGCTACACCTTC
D: -; V: TRBV29-1; size: -; J: TRBJ2-7; CDR3: CSVVVSYEQYF; DNA: TGCAGCGTTGTGGTAAGCTACGAGCAGTACTTC
D: -; V: TRBV5-6; size: once; J: TRBJ1-3; CDR3: CASSLAGTELYSGNTIYF; DNA: TGTGCCAGCAGCTTGGCGGGGACGGAGCTCTATTCTGGAAACACCATATATTTT
D: TRBD1; V: TRBV5-6; size: -; J: TRBJ2-7; CDR3: CASSPGQGEVRQYF; DNA: TGTGCCAGCAGCCCAGGACAGGGGGAGGTTCGGCAGTACTTC
D: TRBD1; V: TRBV11-2; size: -; J: TRBJ2-5; CDR3: CASSRDRGSHGTQYF; DNA: TGTGCCAGCAGCAGAGACAGGGGGTCCCATGGGACCCAGTACTTC
D: -; V: TRBV7-2; size: few; J: TRBJ1-5; CDR3: CASSFITDQPQHF; DNA: TGTGCCAGCAGCTTCATCACCGATCAGCCCCAGCATTTT
D: -; V: TRBV19; size: -; J: TRBJ1-6; CDR3: CASKGRNDSPLHF; DNA: TGTGCCAGTAAAGGGCGGAACGATTCACCCCTCCACTTT
D: -; V: TRBV28; size: -; J: TRBJ2-7; CDR3: CASEGRAKGQYF; DNA: TGTGCCAGCGAGGGCAGGGCTAAGGGGCAGTACTTC
D: -; V: TRBV29-1; size: few; J: TRBJ2-1; CDR3: CSVAEYEQFF; DNA: TGCAGCGTTGCGGAGTATGAGCAGTTCTTC
D: TRBD1; V: TRBV6-5; size: medium-sized; J: TRBJ2-7; CDR3: CASSSPGQGYYEQYF; DNA: TGTGCCAGCAGTTCGCCGGGACAGGGTTACTACGAGCAGTACTTC
D: -; V: TRBV9; size: -; J: TRBJ2-1; CDR3: CASSSGLGYEQFF; DNA: TGTGCCAGCAGCTCGGGACTGGGCTATGAGCAGTTCTTC